These 31 T cell receptor beta chains share one sample of origin, sequenced in a study of early T cells in non-severe SARS-CoV-2 infection (dated by TCRdb to about 2021). Libraries were prepared through 5' RACE. Sequencing was carried out with a NextSeq 500. The public reads were run again by TCRdb, first through fastp at Q25 and then through MiXCR, and only productive beta chains were kept. Here each entry gathers all rows of one CDR3 protein and keeps the most common genes and DNA. The sample table shows about 77,000 distinct CDR3 sequences, and over 9% are seen once. The ten largest clones take up about 4.6% of the sample. The sample taken for sequencing was whole blood. Source of these receptors: an adult who was a healthcare worker with PCR-confirmed SARS-CoV-2 infection or an uninfected control (not recorded which).

This clonotype has only a few counts. The J gene is TRBJ2-7, the V gene TRBV27; perhaps TRBD1 as D (5 bases). V was shortened by 2 bases and J by 3 bases, with 8 bases between the two germline ends. The CDR3 totals 13 residues. Germline V gene lookup returns CDR1 MNHEY and CDR2 SMNVEV (reference sequence). CDR3 region: CASSLTRGYEQYF. The CDR3 DNA is TGTGCCAGCAGTTTAACAAGGGGCTACGAGCAGTACTTC.

The table lists this clonotype with many counts. The chain uses TRBV7-2 and TRBJ2-7; D is unclear. Looked up from germline, CDR1 is SGHTA and CDR2 is FQGNSA. With 5 bases removed from V and 3 bases from J, the gap between germline ends came to 5 bases. The CDR3 contains 11 residues. The CDR3 nucleotides read TGTGCCAGCAGCACGGGCTACGAGCAGTACTTC. Its protein is CASSTGYEQYF.

This clonotype was recorded once. The rearrangement uses TRBV2 and TRBJ1-5, with 8 bases aligning to TRBD1. This CDR3 comprises 15 residues. Trimming at V came to 4 bases and at J to 7 bases, leaving 9 bases not matched to a gene. From germline, CDR1 is SNHLY and CDR2 FYNNEI. The CDR3 DNA follows: TGTGCCAGCAGTGCGGGGCAGGGGGCAGGACAGCCCCAGCATTTT. Protein: CASSAGQGAGQPQHF.

Ten or more counts support this clonotype. The chain has TRBV13 and TRBJ2-1; TRBD1 agrees at 7 bases. With 5 bases clipped from V and 4 bases from J, the junction kept 5 bases outside the gene matches. This CDR3 spans 14 amino acids. CDR1 is PRHDT and CDR2 is FYEKMQ in the germline V gene (reference sequence). The CDR3 bases are TGTGCCAGCAGCCCACAGGGGAATTACAATGAGCAGTTCTTC. This translates into CASSPQGNYNEQFF. Filled out from reference TRBV13 and TRBJ2-1, the complete variable domain reads AAGVIQSPRHLIKEKRETATLKCYPIPRHDTVYWYQQGPGQDPQFLISFYEKMQSDKGSIPDRFSAQQFSDYHSELNMSSLELGDSALYFCASSPQGNYNEQFFGPGTRLTVL.

This clonotype was detected ten times or more. V gene TRBV7-6 combines with J gene TRBJ2-1; the match to TRBD2 covers 10 bases. CDR1 and CDR2 from the germline V gene are SGHVS and FNYEAQ. The V gene end was trimmed by 1 base and the J gene end by 9 bases; junction bases not matched to a gene: 9. CDR3 length equals 16 residues. CDR3 in amino acids: CASSLGSSGSHGEQFF. CDR3 sequence (DNA): TGTGCCAGCAGCTTAGGTTCTAGCGGGAGTCATGGTGAGCAGTTCTTC.

CDR3 residues: CSARPPAGRAYEQYF. The CDR3 DNA reads TGCAGTGCTAGACCCCCAGCGGGAAGAGCATACGAGCAGTACTTC. V and J are TRBV20-1 and TRBJ2-7, with 7 positions matching TRBD2. The CDR3 extends over 15 amino acids. Germline V CDR1 and CDR2: DFQATT, SNEGSKA (reference sequence). Trimming at V came to 2 bases and at J to 4 bases, leaving 11 bases not matched to a gene.

This clonotype was seen ten or more times. The chain links TRBV28 to TRBJ2-3, with 7 nucleotides matching TRBD2. The germline CDR1 and CDR2 sequences are MDHEN and SYDVKM. The trim removed 4 bases at V and 2 bases at J, leaving 12 bases unmatched. The CDR3 runs 17 residues. The DNA of the CDR3 is TGTGCCAGCAGTTACGTACTTTTCAGCGGGGACACAGATACGCAGTATTTT. This codes for CASSYVLFSGDTDTQYF.

As concerns this clonotype: Germline and junction disagree at one end, which may indicate a read error. CDR3 protein: CVSSLLYEQYF. The CDR3 DNA reads as TGTGTCAGCAGCTTATTGTATGAGCAGTACTTC. The chain recombines TRBV7-9 with TRBJ2-7; D is unclear. CDR3 size: 11 residues. CDR1 and CDR2 (germline): SEHNR, FQNEAQ (reference sequence).

This chain uses TRBV12-3 or TRBV12-4 with TRBJ2-3, with 9 bases lining up with TRBD2. Unmatched junction bases numbered 8, after V lost 5 bases and J lost 2 bases. This CDR3 comprises 16 residues. The CDR3 sequence is CASSARLAELTDTQYF. The CDR3 bases are TGTGCCAGCAGTGCCCGACTAGCGGAGCTCACAGATACGCAGTATTTT.

This clonotype was detected ten times or more. This rearrangement joins TRBV7-9 to TRBJ2-3, with 11 bases matching TRBD2. Germline trimming cut 4 bases from V and 4 bases from J; bases unmatched to any gene: 7. In germline, CDR1 is SEHNR, CDR2 FQNEAQ (reference sequence). The CDR3 is 16 amino acids. As DNA, the CDR3 is TGTGCCAGCAGCTCAACTAGCGGGAGTTGGGCAGATACGCAGTATTTT. Translated, it gives CASSSTSGSWADTQYF.

The chain joins TRBV7-9 to TRBJ2-2; D gene unclear. Between the trimmed V and J ends, which lost 1 base and 4 bases, there was a span of 4 bases. CDR3 length equals 13 residues. Per the germline V gene, CDR1 is SEHNR and CDR2 is FQNEAQ (reference sequence). The CDR3 here is CASSLGATGELFF. CDR3 sequence (DNA): TGTGCCAGCAGCTTAGGTGCCACCGGGGAGCTGTTTTTT.

This clonotype was observed at least ten times. The DNA for the CDR3 is TGTGCCAGCAGTCGGGGGACCAACACCGGGGAGCTGTTTTTT. It specifies CASSRGTNTGELFF. J is TRBJ2-2 and V is TRBV25-1; tentatively, D is TRBD2 (6 bases). The V end was cut by 5 bases, the J end by 2 bases, with 9 bases between. The CDR3 runs to 14 residues. CDR1 MGHDK and CDR2 SYGVNS come from the germline V gene.

This clonotype has a handful of counts. The chain has TRBV6-6 and TRBJ2-7; no clear D. CDR1 and CDR2 from the germline V gene are MNHNY and SVGAGI (reference sequence). The CDR3 totals 14 residues. Trimming shortened V by 2 bases and J by 5 bases, and 13 bases separated the two germline ends. The CDR3 loop is CASSYNSRTDEQYF. The CDR3 coding sequence is TGTGCCAGCAGTTACAACTCCCGGACCGACGAGCAGTACTTC.

This chain uses TRBV5-1 with TRBJ2-7; the D gene is possibly TRBD1 (6 bases). Germline V gene data show CDR1 as SGHRS and CDR2 as YFSETQ. The CDR3 consists of 14 residues. V was cut by 0 bases and J by 3 bases, with 10 bases left in between. CDR3: CASSLGYRDYEQYF. The DNA of the CDR3 is TGCGCCAGCAGCTTGGGTTACAGGGACTACGAGCAGTACTTC.

As concerns this clonotype: A much larger clone sits a single nucleotide away, making a read error possible. The V gene is TRBV5-8, the J gene TRBJ2-3, with D hard to call. The CDR3 is 14 residues long. V lost 0 bases and J lost 4, with 9 bases in between. In germline, CDR1 is SGHTS, CDR2 YDEGEE. Here the CDR3 DNA reads TGTGCCAGCAGCTTGGGGTTCCTCGCAGATACGCAGTATTTT. This gives the protein CASSLGFLADTQYF.

The CDR3 nucleotides read TGTGCCAGCAGCTACGGGGACATCAGCAACACTGAAGCTTTCTTT. Its translation: CASSYGDISNTEAFF. The chain has TRBV7-2 and TRBJ1-1, with D possibly matching TRBD1 (6 bases). Germline-derived CDR1 and CDR2 are SGHTA and FQGNSA. The CDR3 covers 15 residues. The V and J ends lost 4 bases and 2 bases respectively, with 14 bases between them.

This clonotype was counted only a few times. The J gene is TRBJ2-2, the V gene TRBV29-1; the match to TRBD2 covers 14 bases. Unmatched junction bases numbered 3, after V lost 4 bases and J lost 5 bases. Germline loops: CDR1 SQVTM, CDR2 ANQGSEA. This CDR3 spans 15 amino acids. In DNA form, the CDR3 reads TGCAGCGTTGGACTAGCGGGAGGGCTTACCGGGGAGCTGTTTTTT. Translating gives CSVGLAGGLTGELFF.

Ten or more counts support this clonotype. This chain joins TRBV9 and TRBJ2-7, with TRBD2 identical over 7 bases. After removal of 4 bases from V and 2 bases from J, the junction contained 6 bases not matched to a gene. The germline V gene encodes CDR1 SGDLS and CDR2 YYNGEE. CDR3 length: 14 amino acids. The CDR3 region has the DNA TGTGCCAGCAGCCCGAGCGGGATAGCCTACGAGCAGTACTTC. Translated: CASSPSGIAYEQYF.

The chain joins TRBV11-2 to TRBJ2-7; no clear D gene. The germline V gene encodes CDR1 SGHAT and CDR2 FQNNGV. Trimming pared 5 bases from V and 2 bases from J, leaving 13 bases between. The CDR3 runs to 14 residues. DNA of the CDR3: TGTGCCAGCAGCGTTTTAGGGCTCACCTACGAGCAGTACTTC. Translated: CASSVLGLTYEQYF.

Worth noting for this clonotype: A much larger clone lies a single base off, so this may be a read error. The V and J genes are TRBV20-1 and TRBJ1-1; 9 bases line up with TRBD1. Germline V gene sequence: CDR1 DFQATT, CDR2 SNEGSKA (reference sequence). The CDR3 consists of 13 residues. CDR3 nucleotide sequence: TGCAATGCAACGAGACAGGGGGGCACTGAAGCTTTCTTT. It yields the protein CNATRQGGTEAFF.

This chain links TRBV27 with TRBJ2-7; TRBD1 is a possible D gene (5 bases). This CDR3 is 17 amino acids long. The germline V and J ends were trimmed by 0 bases and 3 bases, with 18 bases remaining between them. Germline CDR1 reads MNHEY; CDR2 reads SMNVEV (reference sequence). CDR3 coding DNA: TGTGCCAGCAGTTTATCGGGGCTCCCCTTTCACCTCTACGAGCAGTACTTC. Translation gives CASSLSGLPFHLYEQYF.

This clonotype was recorded once. The chain uses TRBV27 and TRBJ2-3; 10 nucleotides agree with TRBD1. The germline V gene has CDR1 MNHEY and CDR2 SMNVEV (reference sequence). The CDR3 length is 14 residues. Unmatched junction bases numbered 5, after V lost 7 bases and J lost 4 bases. CDR3 sequence (DNA): TGTGCCAGCACCCGGACAGGGGGATCAGATACGCAGTATTTT. Its protein is CASTRTGGSDTQYF.

At least ten counts were recorded for this clonotype. The chain carries TRBV29-1 and TRBJ2-3; D is ambiguous. Germline-derived CDR1 and CDR2 are SQVTM and ANQGSEA. The CDR3 totals 12 residues. Deletions cut 7 bases from V and 5 bases from J, with 13 bases between. CDR3 DNA sequence: TGCAGCGGGAGACTGTCTCAAGATACGCAGTATTTT. Protein sequence: CSGRLSQDTQYF.

This clonotype was detected only a few times. Here the CDR3 DNA reads TGTGCCAGCAGCCTAGGGACCAGGGAGTACTTC. Protein: CASSLGTREYF. The chain uses TRBV12-3 or TRBV12-4 and TRBJ2-4; D is perhaps TRBD1 or TRBD2 (5 bases each). V lost 6 bases to trimming and J lost 14 bases, with 14 bases between them. The CDR3 extends over 11 amino acids.

The chain employs TRBV2 and TRBJ1-3; D remains ambiguous. Germline V gives CDR1 SNHLY, CDR2 FYNNEI. Trimming took off 4 bases at V and 2 bases at J, with 3 bases between the two ends. The CDR3 is 12 amino acids. The CDR3 sequence: CASSVTGNTIYF. CDR3 bases: TGTGCCAGCAGTGTCACTGGAAACACCATATATTTT.

This clonotype was found many times. The V call is TRBV5-1, the J call TRBJ1-1, with 7 bases lining up with TRBD1. The ends lost 4 bases at V and 3 bases at J; junction bases unmatched: 9. This CDR3 has 15 residues. The germline CDR1 and CDR2 sequences are SGHRS and YFSETQ. The CDR3 DNA reads as TGCGCCAGCAGCCTGAGGGACAGTGGGTACACTGAAGCTTTCTTT. Its protein product is CASSLRDSGYTEAFF.

The table lists this clonotype with many counts. This chain connects TRBV7-2 to TRBJ2-7; D is possibly TRBD2 (6 bases). The V end was cut by 5 bases, the J end by 4 bases, with 30 bases between. This CDR3 is 19 amino acids long. Germline V lookup: CDR1 SGHTA, CDR2 FQGNSA. The DNA of the CDR3 is TGTGCCAGCAGCGAATGGCCTCTAGGGGCTATTGGCGGGAATTACGAGCAGTACTTC. Translated, it gives CASSEWPLGAIGGNYEQYF. Full variable domain (remainder filled in from reference TRBV7-2 and TRBJ2-7): GAGVSQSPSNKVTEKGKDVELRCDPISGHTALYWYRQSLGQGLEFLIYFQGNSAPDKSGLPSDRFSAERTGGSVSTLTIQRTQQEDSAVYLCASSEWPLGAIGGNYEQYFGPGTRLTVT.

This clonotype was recorded at least ten times. This chain links TRBV28 with TRBJ2-1, with TRBD1 matching 9 bases. Germline values: CDR1 MDHEN, CDR2 SYDVKM. The CDR3 loop spans 14 amino acids. V lost 6 bases to trimming and J lost 5 bases; unmatched junction nucleotides: 5. In DNA form, the CDR3 reads TGTGCCAGCAGCCGGGACAGGGATAACAATGAGCAGTTCTTC. This encodes CASSRDRDNNEQFF.

The CDR3 loop reads CASSPKLERIETQYF. CDR3 nucleotide sequence: TGTGCCAGCAGCCCTAAACTAGAAAGGATCGAGACCCAGTACTTC. This chain uses TRBV5-4 with TRBJ2-5; D possibly corresponds to TRBD2 (5 bases). The CDR3 extends over 15 amino acids. Between the trimmed V and J ends, which lost 4 bases and 5 bases, there was a span of 18 bases. Germline CDR1 reads SGHNT; CDR2 reads YYREEE (reference sequence).

This clonotype was observed many times. The J gene is TRBJ2-5, the V gene TRBV7-2, with D possibly matching TRBD2 (5 bases). V was pared by 5 bases and J by 0 bases, with 16 bases between. Germline CDR1 reads SGHTA; CDR2 reads FQGNSA. This CDR3 spans 16 amino acids. CDR3 DNA: TGTGCCAGCAGCCCAGACGTTCAGCGGTACCAAGAGACCCAGTACTTC. Residues: CASSPDVQRYQETQYF.

This clonotype was picked up a small number of times. The chain has TRBV4-2 and TRBJ2-3; D ambiguous. V shed 4 bases and J shed 6 bases, with 8 bases lying between them. Germline loops: CDR1 LGHNA, CDR2 YNFKEQ. The CDR3 has 12 residues. The CDR3 nucleotides are TGTGCCAGCAGCCCAGATGGCGATACGCAGTATTTT. Residues: CASSPDGDTQYF.